The T cell receptor beta chain described here comes from a study of vaccination effects on CD4 cells after COVID-19. Findings and caveats of the study: Within healthy vaccinees, only 1 of 255 vaccine-induced clones displayed cross-reactivity with common cold coronaviruses.

This clone came up once. Its target is unknown. Clones were read by immunoSEQ multiplex PCR, and TCRdb kept only the in-frame ones, dropping some. This sample has about 22,000 clones; over 70% occur once, and the top ten carry roughly 12%. Before sequencing took place, the ViraFEST assay used viral peptide pools to expand antigen-specific CD4+ T cells. Following 10 days of culture, CD4+ T cells were isolated. The sequencing used CD4+ T cells from PBMCs cultured with HCoV-229E spike peptides, collected before COVID-19 vaccination. The receptor comes from a human donor who received a COVID-19 vaccine.

The CDR3 protein is CASSKGTEETQYF. In DNA, the CDR3 is TGTGCCAGCTCCAAGGGAACGGAAGAGACCCAGTACTTC. The chain has TRBV18 and TRBJ2-5; D is unresolved. The germline V gene has CDR1 KGHSH and CDR2 LQKENI. The CDR3 is 13 residues long. V lost 6 bases to trimming and J lost 3 bases, with 11 bases between them. Drawing the rest from reference TRBV18 and TRBJ2-5, the complete variable domain is NAGVMQNPRHLVRRRGQEARLRCSPMKGHSHVYWYRQLPEEGLKFMVYLQKENIIDESGMPKERFSAEFPKEGPSILRIQQVVRGDSAAYFCASSKGTEETQYFGPGTRLLVL.